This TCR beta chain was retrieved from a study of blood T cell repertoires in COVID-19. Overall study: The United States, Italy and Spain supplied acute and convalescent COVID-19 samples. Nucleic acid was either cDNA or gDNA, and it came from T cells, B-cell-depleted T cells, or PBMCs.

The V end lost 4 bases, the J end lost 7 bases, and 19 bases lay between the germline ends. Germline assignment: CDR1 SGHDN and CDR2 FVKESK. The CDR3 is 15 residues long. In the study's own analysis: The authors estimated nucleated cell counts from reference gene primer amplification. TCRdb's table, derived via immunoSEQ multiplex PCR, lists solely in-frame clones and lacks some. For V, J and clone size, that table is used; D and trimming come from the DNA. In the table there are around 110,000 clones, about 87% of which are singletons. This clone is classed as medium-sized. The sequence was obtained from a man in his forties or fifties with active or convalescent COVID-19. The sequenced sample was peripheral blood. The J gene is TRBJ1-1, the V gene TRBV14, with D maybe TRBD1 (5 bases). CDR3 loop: CASSLRGRGVIEAFF. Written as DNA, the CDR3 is TGTGCCAGCAGCCTAAGAGGGAGGGGCGTAATTGAAGCTTTCTTT.